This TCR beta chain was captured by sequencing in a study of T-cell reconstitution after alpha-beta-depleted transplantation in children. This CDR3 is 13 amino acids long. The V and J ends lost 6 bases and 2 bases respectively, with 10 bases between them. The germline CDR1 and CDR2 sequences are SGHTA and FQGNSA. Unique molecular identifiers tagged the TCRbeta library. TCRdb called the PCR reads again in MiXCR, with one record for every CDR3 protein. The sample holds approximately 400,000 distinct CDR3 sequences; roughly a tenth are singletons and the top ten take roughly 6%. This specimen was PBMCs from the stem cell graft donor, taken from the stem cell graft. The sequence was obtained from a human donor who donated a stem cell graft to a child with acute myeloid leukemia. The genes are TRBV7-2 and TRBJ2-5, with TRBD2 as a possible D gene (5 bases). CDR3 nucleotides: TGTGCCAGCAGTTCTAGGAGGCAAGAGACCCAGTACTTC. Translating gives CASSSRRQETQYF.